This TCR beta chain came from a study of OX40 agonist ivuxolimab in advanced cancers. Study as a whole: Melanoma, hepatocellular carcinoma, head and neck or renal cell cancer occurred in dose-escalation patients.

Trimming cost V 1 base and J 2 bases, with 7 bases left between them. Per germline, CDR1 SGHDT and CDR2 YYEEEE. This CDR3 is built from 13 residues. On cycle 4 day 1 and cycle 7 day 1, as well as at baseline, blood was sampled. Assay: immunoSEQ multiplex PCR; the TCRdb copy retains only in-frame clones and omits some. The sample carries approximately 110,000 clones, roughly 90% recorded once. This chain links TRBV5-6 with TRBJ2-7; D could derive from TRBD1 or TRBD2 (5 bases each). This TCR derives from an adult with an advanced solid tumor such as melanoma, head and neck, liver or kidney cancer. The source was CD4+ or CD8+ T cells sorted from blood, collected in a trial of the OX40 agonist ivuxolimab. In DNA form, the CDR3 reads TGTGCCAGCAGCTTGCGGGGACCCTACGAGCAGTACTTC. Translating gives CASSLRGPYEQYF. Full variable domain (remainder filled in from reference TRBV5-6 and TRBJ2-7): DAGVTQSPTHLIKTRGQQVTLRCSPKSGHDTVSWYQQALGQGPQFIFQYYEEEERQRGNFPDRFSGHQFPNYSSELNVNALLLGDSALYLCASSLRGPYEQYFGPGTRLTVT.